The next 16 T cell receptor beta chains were all read from a single sample in a study of CD8+ T cells in alopecia areata. After isolation, RNA underwent reverse transcription to generate cDNA as the sequencing template. Using immunoSEQ multiplex PCR, the repertoire was profiled, and TCRdb retains in-frame clones only, with some absent. The sample includes 150,000 to 190,000 clones, 45% to 60% seen only once; the top ten take just under 20%. The sequences come from CD8+ T cells sorted from blood, collected at week 0. The receptors stem from a human donor with alopecia areata.

The CDR3 here is CASGSGGLNTGELFF. The CDR3 bases are TGTGCCAGCGGGAGCGGGGGCCTGAACACCGGGGAGCTGTTTTTT. J is TRBJ2-2 and V is TRBV6-5; TRBD2 matches at 8 bases. CDR3 length: 15 residues. Germline values: CDR1 MNHEY, CDR2 SVGAGI. J was trimmed by 1 base and V by 8 bases; bases with no gene match: 6.

The chain combines TRBV4-3 with TRBJ1-6, with 11 bases matching TRBD1. Trimming at V came to 0 bases and at J to 7 bases, leaving 2 bases not matched to a gene. CDR1 is LGHNA and CDR2 is YSLEER in the germline V gene. There are 16 residues in the CDR3. Here the CDR3 reads CASSQEDRGLNSPLHF. CDR3 nucleotide sequence: TGCGCCAGCAGCCAAGAGGACAGGGGGCTCAATTCACCCCTCCACTTT.

This clone was counted a few times. The chain couples TRBV30 to TRBJ2-4; D gene ambiguous. The germline gives CDR1 GTSNPN, CDR2 SVGIG (reference sequence). This CDR3 spans 14 amino acids. V was pared by 4 bases and J by 3 bases, with 13 bases between. CDR3 sequence: CAWNQRVDKNIQYF. In DNA form, the CDR3 reads TGTGCCTGGAATCAAAGGGTGGACAAAAACATTCAGTACTTC.

The genes are TRBV13 and TRBJ1-1; D gene uncertain. From germline, CDR1 is PRHDT and CDR2 FYEKMQ (reference sequence). The CDR3 covers 14 residues. Trimming cost V 0 bases and J 3 bases, with 8 bases left between them. CDR3 bases: TGTGCCAGCAGCTTAGGGGGGTTGGACACTGAAGCTTTCTTT. Its protein is CASSLGGLDTEAFF.

Points on this clone: Other DNA sequences in this specimen translate into the identical CDR3. J is TRBJ2-1 and V is TRBV29-1; possibly TRBD2 for D (6 bases). Germline V gene data show CDR1 as SQVTM and CDR2 as ANQGSEA. The V end lost 7 bases, the J end lost 7 bases, and 8 bases lay between the germline ends. The CDR3 covers 10 residues. The CDR3 region has the DNA TGCAGCGGTGGGGGGAATGAGCAGTTCTTC. It encodes CSGGGNEQFF.

The J gene is TRBJ1-1, the V gene TRBV5-1; 7 nucleotides agree with TRBD1. CDR1 and CDR2 from the germline V gene are SGHRS and YFSETQ. This CDR3 spans 14 amino acids. J gave up 6 bases and V 0 bases, and 5 bases lay outside the gene matches. CDR3 sequence: CASSLEGGLAEAFF. For the CDR3, the DNA is TGCGCCAGCAGCTTGGAAGGGGGCCTCGCTGAAGCTTTCTTT. Using reference TRBV5-1 and TRBJ1-1 for the parts outside the CDR3, the full variable domain is KAGVTQTPRYLIKTRGQQVTLSCSPISGHRSVSWYQQTPGQGLQFLFEYFSETQRNKGNFPGRFSGRQFSNSRSEMNVSTLELGDSALYLCASSLEGGLAEAFFGQGTRLTVV.

The chain joins TRBV19 to TRBJ2-1; D is undetermined. Between the trimmed V and J ends, which lost 1 base and 6 bases, there was a span of 10 bases. The CDR3 length is 14 residues. Germline CDR1 reads LNHDA; CDR2 reads SQIVND (reference sequence). The DNA for the CDR3 is TGTGCCAGTAGTATAGCGGGCCCGACCAATGAGCAGTTCTTC. This gives the protein CASSIAGPTNEQFF.

The chain uses TRBV10-2 and TRBJ1-1; 7 bases fit TRBD1. The CDR3 contains 15 residues. With 0 bases clipped from V and 4 bases from J, the junction kept 5 bases outside the gene matches. Germline-derived CDR1 and CDR2 are WSHSY and SAAADI. CDR3 nucleotide sequence: TGCGCCAGCAGTGAGTCCGCAGGGGGGGGCACTGAAGCTTTCTTT. Translating gives CASSESAGGGTEAFF.

This clone was detected a few times. This rearrangement joins TRBV29-1 to TRBJ2-1; TRBD1 is a possible D gene (6 bases). Germline-derived CDR1 and CDR2 are SQVTM and ANQGSEA. V dropped 2 bases and J dropped 7 bases, with 15 bases sitting between them. The CDR3 has 14 residues. The CDR3 nucleotides read TGCAGCGTTGAACTCATTGACAGGCCGAATGAGCAGTTCTTC. This sequence encodes CSVELIDRPNEQFF.

As to this clone: The sample holds other DNA sequences that translate to the same CDR3. This sequence joins TRBV30 and TRBJ1-1; no clear D gene. This CDR3 is 12 amino acids long. With 2 bases removed from V and 2 bases from J, the gap between germline ends came to 6 bases. CDR1 and CDR2 from the germline V gene are GTSNPN and SVGIG (reference sequence). CDR3 residues: CAWSFRNTEAFF. DNA for the CDR3: TGTGCCTGGAGTTTCCGCAACACTGAAGCTTTCTTT.

V is TRBV5-6 and J is TRBJ1-5; D ambiguous. Germline-derived CDR1 and CDR2 are SGHDT and YYEEEE. Trimming shortened V by 5 bases and J by 1 base, and 10 bases separated the two germline ends. The CDR3 sequence is 14 residues long. The CDR3: CASSSGLSNQPQHF. As DNA, the CDR3 is TGTGCCAGCAGTTCCGGACTGAGCAATCAGCCCCAGCATTTT. Variable domain in full (rest from reference TRBV5-6 and TRBJ1-5): DAGVTQSPTHLIKTRGQQVTLRCSPKSGHDTVSWYQQALGQGPQFIFQYYEEEERQRGNFPDRFSGHQFPNYSSELNVNALLLGDSALYLCASSSGLSNQPQHFGDGTRLSIL.

The V and J genes are TRBV9 and TRBJ2-2, with 9 bases fitting TRBD1. V gave up 3 bases and J gave up 4 bases; unmatched junction bases: 1. This CDR3 is 14 amino acids long. Germline assignment: CDR1 SGDLS and CDR2 YYNGEE. The CDR3 spells CASSDRGLTGELFF. In DNA, the CDR3 is TGTGCCAGCAGCGACAGGGGGCTCACCGGGGAGCTGTTTTTT.

This chain joins TRBV30 and TRBJ1-6, with D tentatively TRBD1 (6 bases). V was trimmed by 4 bases and J by 6 bases, leaving 7 bases between them. Germline V CDR1 and CDR2: GTSNPN, SVGIG (reference sequence). This CDR3 has 12 residues. CDR3 nucleotide sequence: TGTGCCTGGAAGGGGGGTAATTCACCCCTCCACTTT. Translating it yields CAWKGGNSPLHF.

This clone showed up just a few times. The rearrangement joins TRBV9 to TRBJ2-6; perhaps TRBD1 as D (5 bases). V lost 0 bases to trimming and J lost 0 bases, with 7 bases between them. The germline gives CDR1 SGDLS, CDR2 YYNGEE. CDR3 size: 16 residues. CDR3 sequence (DNA): TGTGCCAGCAGCGTAGGGACAAGCTCTGGGGCCAACGTCCTGACTTTC. It specifies CASSVGTSSGANVLTF.

The chain links TRBV2 to TRBJ1-1; 8 bases map to TRBD1. The CDR3 totals 14 residues. The ends lost 1 base at V and 5 bases at J; junction bases unmatched: 3. Germline V gene lookup returns CDR1 SNHLY and CDR2 FYNNEI. In DNA form, the CDR3 reads TGTGCCAGCAGTGAAGGACAGGGGACTACTGAAGCTTTCTTT. Residues: CASSEGQGTTEAFF.

The V call is TRBV19, the J call TRBJ2-1, with D unresolved. V was shortened by 5 bases and J by 6 bases, with 8 bases between the two germline ends. CDR3 length: 12 amino acids. The V gene's germline CDR1 is LNHDA and CDR2 SQIVND (reference sequence). The CDR3 sequence: CASSATINEQFF. CDR3 in DNA: TGTGCCAGTAGTGCCACTATCAATGAGCAGTTCTTC. Full variable domain (outside the CDR3, taken from reference TRBV19 and TRBJ2-1): DGGITQSPKYLFRKEGQNVTLSCEQNLNHDAMYWYRQDPGQGLRLIYYSQIVNDFQKGDIAEGYSVSREKKESFPLTVTSAQKNPTAFYLCASSATINEQFFGPGTRLTVL.